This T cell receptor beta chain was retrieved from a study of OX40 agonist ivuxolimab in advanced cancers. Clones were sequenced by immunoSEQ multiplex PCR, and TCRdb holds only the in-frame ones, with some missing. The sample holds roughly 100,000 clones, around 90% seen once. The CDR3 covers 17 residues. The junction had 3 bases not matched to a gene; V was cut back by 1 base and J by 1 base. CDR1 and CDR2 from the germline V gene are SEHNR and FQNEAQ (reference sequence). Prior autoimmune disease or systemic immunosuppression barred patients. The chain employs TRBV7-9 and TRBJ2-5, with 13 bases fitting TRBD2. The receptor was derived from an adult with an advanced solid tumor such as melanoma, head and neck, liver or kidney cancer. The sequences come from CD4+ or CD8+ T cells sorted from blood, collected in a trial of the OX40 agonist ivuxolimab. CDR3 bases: TGTGCCAGCAGCTTAGGGGGGACTAGCGGGGCCCAAGAGACCCAGTACTTC. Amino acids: CASSLGGTSGAQETQYF.